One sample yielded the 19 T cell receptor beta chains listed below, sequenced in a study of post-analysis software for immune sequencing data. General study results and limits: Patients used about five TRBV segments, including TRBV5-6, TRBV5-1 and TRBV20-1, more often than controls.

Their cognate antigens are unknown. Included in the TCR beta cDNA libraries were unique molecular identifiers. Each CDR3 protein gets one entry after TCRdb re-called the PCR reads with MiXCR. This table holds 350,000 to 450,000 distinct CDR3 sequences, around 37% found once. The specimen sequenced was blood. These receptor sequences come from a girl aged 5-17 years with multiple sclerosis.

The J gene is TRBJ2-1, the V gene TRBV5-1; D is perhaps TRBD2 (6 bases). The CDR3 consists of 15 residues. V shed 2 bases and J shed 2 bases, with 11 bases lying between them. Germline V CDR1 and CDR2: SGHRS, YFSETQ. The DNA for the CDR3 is TGCGCCAGCAGCTTAGGCGGGGTAACCTACAATGAGCAGTTCTTC. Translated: CASSLGGVTYNEQFF.

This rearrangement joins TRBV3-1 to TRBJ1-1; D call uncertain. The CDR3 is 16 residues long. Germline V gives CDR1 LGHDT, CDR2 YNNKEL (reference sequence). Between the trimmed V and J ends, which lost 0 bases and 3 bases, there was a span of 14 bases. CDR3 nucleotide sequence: TGTGCCAGCAGCCAAGATACTTCTCTCGGGGACACTGAAGCTTTCTTT. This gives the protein CASSQDTSLGDTEAFF. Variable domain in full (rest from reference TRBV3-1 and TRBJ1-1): DTAVSQTPKYLVTQMGNDKSIKCEQNLGHDTMYWYKQDSKKFLKIMFSYNNKELIINETVPNRFSPKSPDKAHLNLHINSLELGDSAVYFCASSQDTSLGDTEAFFGQGTRLTVV.

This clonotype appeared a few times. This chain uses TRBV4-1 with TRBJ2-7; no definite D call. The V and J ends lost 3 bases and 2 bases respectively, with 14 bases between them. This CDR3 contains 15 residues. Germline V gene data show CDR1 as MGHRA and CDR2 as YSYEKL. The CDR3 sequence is CASSQADTETYEQYF. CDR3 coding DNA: TGCGCCAGCAGCCAGGCCGACACAGAGACCTACGAGCAGTACTTC.

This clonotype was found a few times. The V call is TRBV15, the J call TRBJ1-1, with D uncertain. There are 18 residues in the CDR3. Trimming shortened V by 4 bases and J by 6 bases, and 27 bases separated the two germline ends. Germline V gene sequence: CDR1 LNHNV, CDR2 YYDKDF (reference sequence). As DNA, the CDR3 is TGTGCCACCAGCAAAGAGTTGGCAACGTGGACGGTGAAGGCTGAAGCTTTCTTT. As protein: CATSKELATWTVKAEAFF.

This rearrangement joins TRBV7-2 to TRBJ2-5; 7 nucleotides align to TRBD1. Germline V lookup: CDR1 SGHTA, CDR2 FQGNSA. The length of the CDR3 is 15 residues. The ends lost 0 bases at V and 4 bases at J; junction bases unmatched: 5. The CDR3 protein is CASSLAYDRAETQYF. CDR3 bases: TGTGCCAGCAGCTTAGCCTACGACAGGGCAGAGACCCAGTACTTC.

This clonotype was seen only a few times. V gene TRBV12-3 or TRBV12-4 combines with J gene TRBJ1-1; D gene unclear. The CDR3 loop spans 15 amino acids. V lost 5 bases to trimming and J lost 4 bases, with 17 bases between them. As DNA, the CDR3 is TGTGCCAGCAGTGCCGGGCGGGAGGGCGGCACTGAAGCTTTCTTT. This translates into CASSAGREGGTEAFF.

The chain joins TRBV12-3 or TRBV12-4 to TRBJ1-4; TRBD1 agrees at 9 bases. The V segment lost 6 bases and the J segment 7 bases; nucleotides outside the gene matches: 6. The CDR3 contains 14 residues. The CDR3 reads CASRQQGALEKLFF. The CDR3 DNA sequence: TGTGCCAGCAGGCAACAGGGGGCGCTTGAAAAACTGTTTTTT.

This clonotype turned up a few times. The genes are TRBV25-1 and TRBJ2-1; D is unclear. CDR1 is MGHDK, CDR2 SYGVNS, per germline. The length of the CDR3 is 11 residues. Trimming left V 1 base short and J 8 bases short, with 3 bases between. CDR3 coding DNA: TGTGCCAGCAGTGAATGGTATGAGCAGTTCTTC. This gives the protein CASSEWYEQFF.

CDR3 loop: CASSQSGSEQYF. Written as DNA, the CDR3 is TGCGCCAGCAGCCAATCCGGGTCCGAGCAGTACTTC. The V and J genes are TRBV4-1 and TRBJ2-7; D not certain. V was shortened by 2 bases and J by 6 bases, with 8 bases between the two germline ends. CDR1 is MGHRA and CDR2 is YSYEKL in the germline V gene. The CDR3 covers 12 residues.

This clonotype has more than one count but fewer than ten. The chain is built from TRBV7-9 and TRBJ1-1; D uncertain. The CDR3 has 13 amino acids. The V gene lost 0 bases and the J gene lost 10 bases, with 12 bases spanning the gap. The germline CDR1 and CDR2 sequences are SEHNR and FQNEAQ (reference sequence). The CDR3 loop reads CASSLASRERAFF. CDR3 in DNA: TGTGCCAGCAGCTTAGCGAGTAGGGAGAGAGCTTTCTTT.

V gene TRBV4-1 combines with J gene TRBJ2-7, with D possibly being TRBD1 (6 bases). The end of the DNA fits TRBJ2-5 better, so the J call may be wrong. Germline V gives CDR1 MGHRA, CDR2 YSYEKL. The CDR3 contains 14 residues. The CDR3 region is CASSQISGEETQYF. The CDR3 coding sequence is TGCGCCAGCAGCCAAATTTCAGGGGAAGAGACCCAGTACTTC.

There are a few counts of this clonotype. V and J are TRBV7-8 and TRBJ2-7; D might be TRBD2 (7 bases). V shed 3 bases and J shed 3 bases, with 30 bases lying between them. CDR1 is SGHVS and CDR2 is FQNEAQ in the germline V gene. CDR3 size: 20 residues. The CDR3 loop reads CASSFPSSGALGGENYEQYF. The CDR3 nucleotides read TGTGCCAGCAGCTTCCCTAGCTCGGGGGCACTGGGGGGGGAGAACTACGAGCAGTACTTC.

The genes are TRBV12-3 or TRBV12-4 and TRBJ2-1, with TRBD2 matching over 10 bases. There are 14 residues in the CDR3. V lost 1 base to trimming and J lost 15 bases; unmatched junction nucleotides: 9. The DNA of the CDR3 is TGTGCCAGCAGTTTAGAACTAGCGGGAAATAGTAGGTTCTTC. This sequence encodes CASSLELAGNSRFF.

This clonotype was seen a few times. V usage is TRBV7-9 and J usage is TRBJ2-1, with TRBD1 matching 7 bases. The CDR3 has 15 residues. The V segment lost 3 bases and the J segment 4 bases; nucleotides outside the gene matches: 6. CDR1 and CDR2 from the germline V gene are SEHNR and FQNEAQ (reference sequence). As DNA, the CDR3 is TGTGCCAGCAGCTTTAAGGGACAGACATACAATGAGCAGTTCTTC. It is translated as CASSFKGQTYNEQFF. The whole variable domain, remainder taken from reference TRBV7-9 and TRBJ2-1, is DTGVSQNPRHKITKRGQNVTFRCDPISEHNRLYWYRQTLGQGPEFLTYFQNEAQLEKSRLLSDRFSAERPKGSFSTLEIQRTEQGDSAMYLCASSFKGQTYNEQFFGPGTRLTVL.

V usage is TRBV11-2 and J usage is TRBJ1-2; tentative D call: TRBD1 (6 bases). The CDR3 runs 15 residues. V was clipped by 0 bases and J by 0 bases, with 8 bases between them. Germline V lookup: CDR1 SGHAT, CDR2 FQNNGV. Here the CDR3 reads CASSLDRQANYGYTF. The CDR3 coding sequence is TGTGCCAGCAGCTTAGATCGACAGGCTAACTATGGCTACACCTTC.

The CDR3 protein is CASSQDPGGDRGYYGYTF. The CDR3, as DNA: TGCGCCAGCAGCCAAGACCCAGGAGGGGATAGAGGTTACTATGGCTACACCTTC. The gene calls are TRBV4-3 and TRBJ1-2; D possibly corresponds to TRBD1 (5 bases). The CDR3 length is 18 residues. The V gene's germline CDR1 is LGHNA and CDR2 YSLEER. Trimming removed 0 bases at V and 3 bases at J, with 20 bases between.

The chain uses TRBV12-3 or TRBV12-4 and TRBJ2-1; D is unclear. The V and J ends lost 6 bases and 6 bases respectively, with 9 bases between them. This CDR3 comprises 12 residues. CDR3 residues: CASSALANEQFF. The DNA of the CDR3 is TGTGCCAGCAGCGCTTTAGCCAATGAGCAGTTCTTC.

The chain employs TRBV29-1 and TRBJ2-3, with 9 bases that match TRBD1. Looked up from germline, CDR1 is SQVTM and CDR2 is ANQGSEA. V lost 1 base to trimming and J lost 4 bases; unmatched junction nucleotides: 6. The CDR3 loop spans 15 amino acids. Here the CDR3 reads CSVEGPDRGADTQYF. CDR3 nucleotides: TGCAGCGTTGAAGGGCCGGACAGGGGCGCAGATACGCAGTATTTT.

The CDR3: CASSYEMGAKDTQYF. The CDR3 nucleotides read TGTGCCAGCAGTTACGAGATGGGGGCGAAGGATACGCAGTATTTT. This chain joins TRBV6-5 and TRBJ2-3; D might be TRBD1 (6 bases). Germline V gene sequence: CDR1 MNHEY, CDR2 SVGAGI. The CDR3 totals 15 residues. V was trimmed by 2 bases and J by 6 bases, leaving 15 bases between them.